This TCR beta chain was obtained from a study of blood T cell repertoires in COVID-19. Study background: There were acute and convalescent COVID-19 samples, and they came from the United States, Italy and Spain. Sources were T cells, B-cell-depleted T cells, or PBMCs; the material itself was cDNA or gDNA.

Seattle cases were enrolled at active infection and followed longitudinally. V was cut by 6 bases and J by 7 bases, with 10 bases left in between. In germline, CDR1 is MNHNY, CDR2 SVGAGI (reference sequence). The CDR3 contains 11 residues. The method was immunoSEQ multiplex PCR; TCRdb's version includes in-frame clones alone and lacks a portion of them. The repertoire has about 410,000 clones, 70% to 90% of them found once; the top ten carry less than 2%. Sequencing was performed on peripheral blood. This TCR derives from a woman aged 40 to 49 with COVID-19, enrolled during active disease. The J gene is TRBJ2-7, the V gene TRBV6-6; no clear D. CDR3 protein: CASSQIREQYF. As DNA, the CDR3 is TGTGCCAGCAGCCAGATACGAGAGCAGTACTTC.